The T cell receptor (beta chain) described here comes from a study of graft-versus-host responses after intestinal transplantation. The source of post-transplant bone marrow was the posterior iliac crest or another site. Assay used: immunoSEQ multiplex PCR; TCRdb lists only in-frame clones, some missing. The data show roughly 70,000 clones, over 85% seen once. The clonotype originates from a human patient who received an intestinal transplant, so some T cells may come from the graft donor. Sequencing used bone marrow, obtained 734 days after intestinal transplantation.

The CDR3 bases are TGTGCCAGCCGGATAAGGGGGGTTGTTACGGAAAAACTGTTTTTT. Translation gives CASRIRGVVTEKLFF. The chain employs TRBV7-3 and TRBJ1-4; tentative D call: TRBD1 (6 bases). V lost 8 bases and J lost 8, with 21 bases in between. The germline V gene has CDR1 SGHTA and CDR2 FQGTGA. The CDR3 sequence is 15 residues long.